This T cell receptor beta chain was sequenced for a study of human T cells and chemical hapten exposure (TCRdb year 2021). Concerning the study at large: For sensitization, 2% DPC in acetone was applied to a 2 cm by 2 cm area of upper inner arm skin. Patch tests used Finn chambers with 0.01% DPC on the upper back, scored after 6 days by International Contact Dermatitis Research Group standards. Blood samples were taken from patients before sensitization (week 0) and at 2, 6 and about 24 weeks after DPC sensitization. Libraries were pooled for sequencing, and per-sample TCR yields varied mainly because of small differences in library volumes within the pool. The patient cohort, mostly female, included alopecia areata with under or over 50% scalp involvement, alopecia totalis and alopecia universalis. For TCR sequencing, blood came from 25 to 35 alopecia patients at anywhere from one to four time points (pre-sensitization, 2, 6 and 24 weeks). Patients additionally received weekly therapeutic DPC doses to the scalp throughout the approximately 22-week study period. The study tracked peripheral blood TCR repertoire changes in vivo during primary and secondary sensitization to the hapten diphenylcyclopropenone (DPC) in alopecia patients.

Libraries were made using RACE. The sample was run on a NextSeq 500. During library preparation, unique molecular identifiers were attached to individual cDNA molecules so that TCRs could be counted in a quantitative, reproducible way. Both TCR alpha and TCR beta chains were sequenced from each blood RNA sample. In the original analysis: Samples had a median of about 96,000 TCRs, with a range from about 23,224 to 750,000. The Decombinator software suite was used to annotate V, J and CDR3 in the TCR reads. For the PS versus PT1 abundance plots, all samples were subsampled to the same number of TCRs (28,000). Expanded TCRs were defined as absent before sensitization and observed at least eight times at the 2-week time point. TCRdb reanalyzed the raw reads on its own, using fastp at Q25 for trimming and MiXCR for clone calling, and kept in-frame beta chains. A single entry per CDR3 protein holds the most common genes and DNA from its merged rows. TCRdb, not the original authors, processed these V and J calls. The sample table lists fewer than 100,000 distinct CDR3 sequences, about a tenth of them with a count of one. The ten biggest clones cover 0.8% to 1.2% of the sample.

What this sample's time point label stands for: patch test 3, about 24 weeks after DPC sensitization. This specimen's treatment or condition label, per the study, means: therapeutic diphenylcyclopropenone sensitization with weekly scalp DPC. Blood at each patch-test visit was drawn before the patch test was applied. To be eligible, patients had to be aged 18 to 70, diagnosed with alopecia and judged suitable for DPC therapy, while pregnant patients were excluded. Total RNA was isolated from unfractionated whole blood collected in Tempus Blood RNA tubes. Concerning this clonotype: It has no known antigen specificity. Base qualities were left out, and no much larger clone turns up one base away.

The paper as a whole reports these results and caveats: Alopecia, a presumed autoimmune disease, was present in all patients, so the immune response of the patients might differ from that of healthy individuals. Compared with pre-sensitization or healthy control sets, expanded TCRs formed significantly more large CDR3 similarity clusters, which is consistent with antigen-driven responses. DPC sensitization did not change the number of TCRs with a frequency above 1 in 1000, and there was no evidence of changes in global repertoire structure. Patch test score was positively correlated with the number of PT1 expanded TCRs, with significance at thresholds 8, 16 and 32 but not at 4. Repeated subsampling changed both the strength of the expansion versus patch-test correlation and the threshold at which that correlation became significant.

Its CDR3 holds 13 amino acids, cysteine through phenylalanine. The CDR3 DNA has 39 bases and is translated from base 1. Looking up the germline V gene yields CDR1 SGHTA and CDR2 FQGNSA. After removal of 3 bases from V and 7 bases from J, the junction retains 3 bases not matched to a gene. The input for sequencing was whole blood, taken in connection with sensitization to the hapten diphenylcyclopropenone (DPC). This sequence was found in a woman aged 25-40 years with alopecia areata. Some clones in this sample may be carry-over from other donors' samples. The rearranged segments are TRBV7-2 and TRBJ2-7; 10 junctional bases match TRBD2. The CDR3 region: CASSFLLAGEQYF. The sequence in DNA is TGTGCCAGCAGCTTCCTACTAGCGGGGGAGCAGTACTTC.